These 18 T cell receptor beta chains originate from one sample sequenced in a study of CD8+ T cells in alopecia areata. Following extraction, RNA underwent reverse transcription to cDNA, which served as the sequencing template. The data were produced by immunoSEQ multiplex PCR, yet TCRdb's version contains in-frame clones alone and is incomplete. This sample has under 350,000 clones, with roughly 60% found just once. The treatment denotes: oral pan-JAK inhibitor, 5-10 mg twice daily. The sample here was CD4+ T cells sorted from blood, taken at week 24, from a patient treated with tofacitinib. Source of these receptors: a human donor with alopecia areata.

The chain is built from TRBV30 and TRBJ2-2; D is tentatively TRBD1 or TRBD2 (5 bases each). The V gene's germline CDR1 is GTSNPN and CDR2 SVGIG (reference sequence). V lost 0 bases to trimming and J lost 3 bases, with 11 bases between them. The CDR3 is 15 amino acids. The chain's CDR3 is CAWSVGVGDTGELFF. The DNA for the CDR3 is TGTGCCTGGAGTGTAGGGGTGGGGGACACCGGGGAGCTGTTTTTT.

Written as DNA, the CDR3 is TGTGCCAGCAGCTTGGCCGGTGAGGTGGAGACCCAGTACTTC. Protein product: CASSLAGEVETQYF. The chain employs TRBV5-4 and TRBJ2-5; D gene ambiguous. The CDR3 has 14 amino acids. The germline V gene encodes CDR1 SGHNT and CDR2 YYREEE (reference sequence). V lost 0 bases to trimming and J lost 5 bases, with 11 bases between them. Complete variable domain (other parts from reference TRBV5-4 and TRBJ2-5): ETGVTQSPTHLIKTRGQQVTLRCSSQSGHNTVSWYQQALGQGPQFIFQYYREEENGRGNFPPRFSGLQFPNYSSELNVNALELDDSALYLCASSLAGEVETQYFGPGTRLLVL.

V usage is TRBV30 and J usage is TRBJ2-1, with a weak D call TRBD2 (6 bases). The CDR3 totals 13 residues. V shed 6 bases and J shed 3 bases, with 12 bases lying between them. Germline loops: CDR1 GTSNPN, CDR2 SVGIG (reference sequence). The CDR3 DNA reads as TGTGCCTGTGGGGACTTACTCTACAATGAGCAGTTCTTC. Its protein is CACGDLLYNEQFF.

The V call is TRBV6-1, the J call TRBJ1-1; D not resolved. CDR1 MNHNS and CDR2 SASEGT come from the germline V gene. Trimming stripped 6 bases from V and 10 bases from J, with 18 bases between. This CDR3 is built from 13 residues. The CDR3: CASSASGLLGAFF. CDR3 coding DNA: TGTGCCAGCAGCGCCAGCGGGCTACTAGGAGCTTTCTTT.

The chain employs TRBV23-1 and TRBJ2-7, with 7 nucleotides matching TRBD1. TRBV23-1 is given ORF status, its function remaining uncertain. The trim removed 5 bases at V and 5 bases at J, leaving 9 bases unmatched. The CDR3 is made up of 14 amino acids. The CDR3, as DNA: TGCGCCAGCAGTGCCGGGACAGCCGTCCACGAGCAGTACTTC. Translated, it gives CASSAGTAVHEQYF.

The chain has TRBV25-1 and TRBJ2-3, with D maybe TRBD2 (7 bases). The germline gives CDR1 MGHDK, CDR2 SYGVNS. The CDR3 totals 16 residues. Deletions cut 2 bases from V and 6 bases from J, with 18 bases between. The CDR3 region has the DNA TGTGCCAGCAGTGAAGGATGGGGGGGCTTCCACGATACGCAGTATTTT. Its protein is CASSEGWGGFHDTQYF.

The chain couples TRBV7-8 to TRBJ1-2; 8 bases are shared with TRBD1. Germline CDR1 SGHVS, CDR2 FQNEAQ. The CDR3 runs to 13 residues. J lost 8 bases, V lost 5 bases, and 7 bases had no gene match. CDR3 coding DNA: TGTGCCAGCAGCCGGGACAGGAGGGAGGGCTACACCTTC. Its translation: CASSRDRREGYTF.

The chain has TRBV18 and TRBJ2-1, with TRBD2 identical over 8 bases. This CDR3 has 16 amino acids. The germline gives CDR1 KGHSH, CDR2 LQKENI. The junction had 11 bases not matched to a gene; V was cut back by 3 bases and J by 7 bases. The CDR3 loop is CASSPTSGDFANEQFF. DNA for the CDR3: TGTGCCAGCTCACCCACTAGCGGTGATTTCGCGAATGAGCAGTTCTTC.

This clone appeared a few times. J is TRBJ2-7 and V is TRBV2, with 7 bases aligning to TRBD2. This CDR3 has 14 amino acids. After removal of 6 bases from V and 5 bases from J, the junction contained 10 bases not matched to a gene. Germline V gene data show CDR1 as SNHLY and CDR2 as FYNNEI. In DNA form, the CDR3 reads TGTGCCAGCAGCGTTCGGGGGGATGAGAACGAGCAGTACTTC. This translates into CASSVRGDENEQYF.

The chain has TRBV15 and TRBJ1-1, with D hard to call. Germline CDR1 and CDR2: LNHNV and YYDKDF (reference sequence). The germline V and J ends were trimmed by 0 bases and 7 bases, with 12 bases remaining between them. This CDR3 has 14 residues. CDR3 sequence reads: CATSRDVPGGEAFF. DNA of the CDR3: TGTGCCACCAGCAGAGATGTACCGGGCGGTGAAGCTTTCTTT.

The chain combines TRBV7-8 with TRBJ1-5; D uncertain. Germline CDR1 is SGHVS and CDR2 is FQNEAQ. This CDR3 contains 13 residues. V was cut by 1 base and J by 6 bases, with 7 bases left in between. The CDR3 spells CASSLGGAQPQHF. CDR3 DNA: TGTGCCAGCAGCTTAGGAGGCGCTCAGCCCCAGCATTTT.

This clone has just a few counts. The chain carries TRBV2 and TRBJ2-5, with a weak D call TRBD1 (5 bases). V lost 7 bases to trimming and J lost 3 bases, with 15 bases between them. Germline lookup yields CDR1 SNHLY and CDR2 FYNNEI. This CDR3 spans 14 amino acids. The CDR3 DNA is TGTGCCAGCACCAAAAGGGGCAGGGAAGAGACCCAGTACTTC. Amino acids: CASTKRGREETQYF.

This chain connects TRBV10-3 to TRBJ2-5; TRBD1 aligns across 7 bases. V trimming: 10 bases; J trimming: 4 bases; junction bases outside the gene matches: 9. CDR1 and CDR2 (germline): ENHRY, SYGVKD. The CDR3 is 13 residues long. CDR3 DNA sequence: TGTGCCAACCGACAGGGCTTAGGAGAGACCCAGTACTTC. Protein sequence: CANRQGLGETQYF.

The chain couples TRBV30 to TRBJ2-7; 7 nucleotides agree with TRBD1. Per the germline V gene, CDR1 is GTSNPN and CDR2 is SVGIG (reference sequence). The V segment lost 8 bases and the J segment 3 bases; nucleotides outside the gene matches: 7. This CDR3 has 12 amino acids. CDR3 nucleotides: TGTGCCCGACAGGGTTTGAACTACGAGCAGTACTTC. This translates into CARQGLNYEQYF.

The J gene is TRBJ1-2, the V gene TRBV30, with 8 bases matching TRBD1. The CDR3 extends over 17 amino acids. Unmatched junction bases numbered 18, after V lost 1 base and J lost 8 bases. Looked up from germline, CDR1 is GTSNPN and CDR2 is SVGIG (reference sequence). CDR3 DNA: TGTGCCTGGAGTGCAACCCTACGCCCCTGGACAGGGAACGGCTACACCTTC. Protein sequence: CAWSATLRPWTGNGYTF.

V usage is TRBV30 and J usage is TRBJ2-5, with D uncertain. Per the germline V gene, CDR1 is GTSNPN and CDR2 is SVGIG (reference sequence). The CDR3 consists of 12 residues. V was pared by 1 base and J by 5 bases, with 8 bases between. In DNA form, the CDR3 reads TGTGCCTGGAGTGGGGATACGGAGACCCAGTACTTC. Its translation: CAWSGDTETQYF.

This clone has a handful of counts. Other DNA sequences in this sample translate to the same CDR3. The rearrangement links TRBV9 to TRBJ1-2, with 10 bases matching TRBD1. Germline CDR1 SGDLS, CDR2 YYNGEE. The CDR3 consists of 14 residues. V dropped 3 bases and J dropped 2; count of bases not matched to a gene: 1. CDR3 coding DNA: TGTGCCAGCAGCGGGGGACAGGGGAACTATGGCTACACCTTC. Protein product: CASSGGQGNYGYTF.

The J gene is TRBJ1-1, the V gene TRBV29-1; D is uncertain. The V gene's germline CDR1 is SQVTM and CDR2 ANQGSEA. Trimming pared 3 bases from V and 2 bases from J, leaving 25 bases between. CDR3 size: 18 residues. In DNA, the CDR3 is TGCAGCGTTGACGTTACGAGTTGGTTGGGAAGGGTTAACACTGAAGCTTTCTTT. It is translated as CSVDVTSWLGRVNTEAFF.